In its sample, the clone carrying this T cell receptor beta chain was seen a few times. What it binds is unknown. This CDR3 is 11 amino acids long. Per the germline V gene, CDR1 is DFQATT and CDR2 is SNEGSKA (reference sequence). V was clipped by 3 bases and J by 1 base, with 3 bases between them. Collection of approximately 9.3 milliliters of peripheral blood was performed for each donor. Combining a sample-barcoded 5' primer with a J-beta primer mix, a second PCR ran for roughly 6 to 12 cycles. MiXCR, run by TCRdb on the 5' RACE reads, gives a single entry per CDR3 protein. This sample carries hundreds of thousands of distinct CDR3 sequences, roughly 29% of them seen once, and the ten largest clones take 25% to 35%. The data were obtained in a study of blood T cells in healthy people across ages. On the study more broadly: Template switching retrieved approximately one barcoded beta molecule for each two T cells. The study, taken as a whole, reports: Measured against age, TCR beta diversity per million T cells decreased in a roughly linear manner.

V and J are TRBV20-1 and TRBJ1-1; D unclear. Material for sequencing was blood. The source is an older woman in good health. The CDR3 bases are TGCAGTGCTAGCAGGAACACTGAAGCTTTCTTT. Translation gives CSASRNTEAFF.